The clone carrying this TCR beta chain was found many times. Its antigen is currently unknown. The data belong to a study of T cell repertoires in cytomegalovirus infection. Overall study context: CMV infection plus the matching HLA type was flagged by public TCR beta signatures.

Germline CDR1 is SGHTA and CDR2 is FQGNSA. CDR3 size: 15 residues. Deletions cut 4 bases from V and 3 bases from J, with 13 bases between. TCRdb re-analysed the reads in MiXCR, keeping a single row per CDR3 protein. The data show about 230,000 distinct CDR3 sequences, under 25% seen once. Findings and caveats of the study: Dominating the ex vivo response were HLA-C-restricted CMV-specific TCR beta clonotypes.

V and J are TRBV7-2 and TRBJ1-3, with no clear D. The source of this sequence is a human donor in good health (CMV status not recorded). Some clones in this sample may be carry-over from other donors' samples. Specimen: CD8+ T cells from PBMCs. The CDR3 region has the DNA TGTGCCAGCAGCTCGCTTGTTGGGGTTGGAAACACCATATATTTT. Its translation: CASSSLVGVGNTIYF.